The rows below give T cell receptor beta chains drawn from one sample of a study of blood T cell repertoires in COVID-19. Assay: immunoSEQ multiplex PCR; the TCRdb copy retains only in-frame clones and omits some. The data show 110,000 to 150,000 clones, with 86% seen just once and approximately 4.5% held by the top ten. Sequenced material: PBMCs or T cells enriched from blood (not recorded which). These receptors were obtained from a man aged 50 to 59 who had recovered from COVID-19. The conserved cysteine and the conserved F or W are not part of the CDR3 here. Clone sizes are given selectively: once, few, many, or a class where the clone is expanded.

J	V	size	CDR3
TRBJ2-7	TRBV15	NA	ATSLGRAYEQY
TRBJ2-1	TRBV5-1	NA	ASSLVGGPYNEQF
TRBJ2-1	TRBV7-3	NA	ASSLTSGGYNEQF
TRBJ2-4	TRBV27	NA	ASSFRRVGNLAKNIQY
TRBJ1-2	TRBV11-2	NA	ASSQLGGGYT
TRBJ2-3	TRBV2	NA	ASSERASDFTDTQY
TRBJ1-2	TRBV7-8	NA	ASSPGGPRNYGYT
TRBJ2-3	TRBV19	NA	ASSHTPVVSTSTDTQY
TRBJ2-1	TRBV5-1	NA	ASSLEGLHYNEQF
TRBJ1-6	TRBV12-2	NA	ARELAGNGNSPLH
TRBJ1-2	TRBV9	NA	ASSGPTGDYGYT
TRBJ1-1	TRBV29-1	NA	SVMGQRNTEAF
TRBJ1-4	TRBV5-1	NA	ASSLGNSRNEKLF
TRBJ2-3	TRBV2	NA	ASRTSGGTDTQY
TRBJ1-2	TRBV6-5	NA	ATKRGGVVYGYT
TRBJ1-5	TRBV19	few	ASSHHGDYSNQPQH
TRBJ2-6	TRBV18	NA	ASSPSSNRGSGANVLT
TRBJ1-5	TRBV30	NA	AWSRPPGISNQPQH
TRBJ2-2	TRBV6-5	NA	ATGRMTGELF
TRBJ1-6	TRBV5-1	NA	ASSLAPGQGSDNSPLH
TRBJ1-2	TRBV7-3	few	ASSSATGSAGYT
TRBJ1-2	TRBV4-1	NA	ASSQGEILGYGYT
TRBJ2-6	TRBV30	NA	AWSQRKEGARPNGANVLT
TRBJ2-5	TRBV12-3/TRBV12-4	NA	ASSLQGETQY
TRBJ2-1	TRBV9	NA	ASSVLAGVNNEQF
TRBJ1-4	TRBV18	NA	ASSPPGLSREKLF
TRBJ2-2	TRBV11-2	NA	ASSVSGSGTGELF
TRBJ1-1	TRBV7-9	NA	ASSLDRNTEAF
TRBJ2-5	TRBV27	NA	ASRRTSGSPGTQY
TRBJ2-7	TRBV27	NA	ASSLGLAYEQY
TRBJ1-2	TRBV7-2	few	ASSPGQGRYYGYT
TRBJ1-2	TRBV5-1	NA	ASSLGGQGYGYT
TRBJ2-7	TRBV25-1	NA	ASTHGGYEQY
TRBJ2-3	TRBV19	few	ASSTGLLMITDTQY
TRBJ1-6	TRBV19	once	ASSIPAGGSPLH
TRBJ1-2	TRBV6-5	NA	ASSRTGDTNYGYT
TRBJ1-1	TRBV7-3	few	ASSLTQTGAGTEAF
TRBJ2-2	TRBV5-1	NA	ASSLSGNTGELF
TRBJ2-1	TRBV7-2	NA	ASSLAVSSYNEQF
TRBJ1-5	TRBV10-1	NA	ASSVSGMSQPQH